This is a list of T cell receptor beta chains from one sample in a study of cytomegalovirus exposure and HLA in healthy donors. Profiled with immunoSEQ multiplex PCR; TCRdb holds only in-frame clones, not every one. The profile shows 150,000 to 200,000 clones, about 75% of them singletons. Material: PBMCs. The receptor source for this set is a man aged 35 to 55 in good health and CMV-seropositive. Each CDR3 is given with its conserved first and last residue. A D gene is named only where the DNA matches it firmly. Clone size is not always given. Where it is, it says once, few, many or a class for expanded clones.

D	size	V	J	CDR3	DNA
-	-	TRBV18	TRBJ1-6	CASSLLLGQNSPLHF	TGTGCCAGCTCGCTTCTTCTAGGACAGAATTCACCCCTCCACTTT
-	-	TRBV9	TRBJ1-2	CASSPDRTAYYGYTF	TGTGCCAGCAGTCCCGACAGAACGGCTTACTATGGCTACACCTTC
-	-	TRBV10-2	TRBJ1-2	CASSTGDYGYTF	TGCGCCAGCAGTACAGGAGACTATGGCTACACCTTC
TRBD1	-	TRBV5-1	TRBJ2-1	CASSPQSGGTYNEQFF	TGCGCCAGCAGCCCCCAGTCAGGGGGCACCTACAATGAGCAGTTCTTC
-	-	TRBV29-1	TRBJ2-5	CSSGRGRETQYF	TGCAGCTCCGGCCGGGGAAGAGAGACCCAGTACTTC
TRBD1	-	TRBV5-8	TRBJ2-7	CASSSDRDRGGEEQYF	TGTGCCAGCAGCTCAGACCGGGACAGGGGGGGAGAAGAGCAGTACTTC
TRBD2	-	TRBV27	TRBJ2-1	CASSSQRELDNEQFF	TGTGCCAGCAGTTCCCAGCGGGAGCTCGACAATGAGCAGTTCTTC
-	-	TRBV5-1	TRBJ1-4	CASSLGRGNEKLFF	TGCGCCAGCAGCTTGGGAAGGGGGAATGAAAAACTGTTTTTT
TRBD1	-	TRBV19	TRBJ2-7	CASSTNRGSEQYF	TGTGCCAGTAGTACCAACAGGGGGAGCGAGCAGTACTTC
TRBD1	-	TRBV18	TRBJ1-5	CASSRGQNQPQHF	TGTGCCAGCTCACGGGGACAGAATCAGCCCCAGCATTTT
TRBD2	-	TRBV2	TRBJ2-3	CASVKEGGSGDTQYF	TGTGCCAGTGTGAAGGAGGGAGGGAGCGGAGATACGCAGTATTTT
TRBD1	-	TRBV2	TRBJ1-6	CASSSGQGGNSPLHF	TGTGCCAGCAGTAGCGGACAGGGAGGGAATTCACCCCTCCACTTT
TRBD1	-	TRBV6-1	TRBJ1-2	CASSGKRGQPSRYGYTF	TGTGCCAGCAGTGGAAAAAGGGGACAGCCCTCGCGGTATGGCTACACCTTC
-	-	TRBV13	TRBJ2-7	CASSIGLAATYEQYF	TGTGCCAGCAGCATAGGATTGGCGGCTACCTACGAGCAGTACTTC
-	-	TRBV7-9	TRBJ2-3	CASSLLGSRRDTQYF	TGTGCCAGCAGCCTCCTCGGTAGCCGCCGGGATACGCAGTATTTT
TRBD2	-	TRBV6-6	TRBJ2-1	CASRGLAGGTYNEQFF	TGTGCCAGCAGAGGACTAGCGGGAGGCACCTACAATGAGCAGTTCTTC
-	-	TRBV28	TRBJ2-7	CASSLSQTWAQYF	TGTGCCAGCAGTTTATCCCAGACCTGGGCGCAGTACTTC
-	-	TRBV5-6	TRBJ2-3	CASSLGLGGTQYF	TGTGCCAGCAGCTTGGGTCTGGGAGGTACGCAGTATTTT
-	-	TRBV19	TRBJ1-2	CASSIDFDRTNYGYTF	TGTGCCAGTAGTATAGACTTCGACAGGACTAACTATGGCTACACCTTC
TRBD2	once	TRBV28	TRBJ2-7	CASSQGLAGVYEQYF	TGTGCCAGCAGTCAAGGACTAGCGGGAGTCTACGAGCAGTACTTC
-	few	TRBV27	TRBJ1-2	CASSAGPSYGYTF	TGTGCCAGCAGTGCCGGTCCTTCGTATGGCTACACCTTC
-	-	TRBV18	TRBJ2-1	CASSPGGSYNEQFF	TGTGCCAGCTCACCGGGGGGATCCTACAATGAGCAGTTCTTC
-	-	TRBV7-2	TRBJ1-3	CASSFPQGLSGNTIYF	TGTGCCAGCAGCTTTCCCCAGGGTCTCTCTGGAAACACCATATATTTT
-	-	TRBV5-1	TRBJ1-4	CASSPGDGGLKLFF	TGCGCCAGCAGTCCGGGAGACGGTGGCCTAAAACTGTTTTTT
TRBD1	-	TRBV5-1	TRBJ2-3	CASSRPGTASTDTQYF	TGCGCCAGCAGCCGTCCCGGGACAGCAAGCACAGATACGCAGTATTTT
-	few	TRBV5-1	TRBJ2-2	CASSLIQDTGELFF	TGCGCCAGCAGCTTGATACAGGACACCGGGGAGCTGTTTTTT
-	-	TRBV5-6	TRBJ1-1	CASSFGTFNTEAFF	TGTGCCAGCAGCTTCGGTACCTTTAACACTGAAGCTTTCTTT
TRBD2	-	TRBV7-2	TRBJ2-5	CASSSEAGLRVSQYF	TGTGCCAGCAGCTCAGAAGCGGGATTAAGAGTTAGCCAGTACTTC
-	-	TRBV28	TRBJ1-5	CASSGGGWDQPQHF	TGTGCCAGCAGTGGGGGAGGTTGGGATCAGCCCCAGCATTTT
-	-	TRBV9	TRBJ2-7	CASSARGSYEQYF	TGTGCCAGCAGCGCCCGGGGGTCCTACGAGCAGTACTTC
TRBD2	-	TRBV13	TRBJ2-3	CASSPLAGSDDTQYF	TGTGCCAGCAGCCCCTTAGCGGGATCCGACGATACGCAGTATTTT